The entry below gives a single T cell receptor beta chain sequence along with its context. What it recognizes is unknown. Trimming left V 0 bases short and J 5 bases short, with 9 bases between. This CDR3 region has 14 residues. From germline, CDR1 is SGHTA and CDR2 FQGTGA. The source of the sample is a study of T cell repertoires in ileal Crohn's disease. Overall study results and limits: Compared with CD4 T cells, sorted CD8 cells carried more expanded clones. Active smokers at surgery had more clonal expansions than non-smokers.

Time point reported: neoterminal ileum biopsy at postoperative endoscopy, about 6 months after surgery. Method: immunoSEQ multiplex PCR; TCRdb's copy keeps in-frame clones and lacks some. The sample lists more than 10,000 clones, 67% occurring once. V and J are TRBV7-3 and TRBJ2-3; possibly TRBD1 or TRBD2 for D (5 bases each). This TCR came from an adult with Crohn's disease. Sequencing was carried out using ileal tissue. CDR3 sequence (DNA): TGTGCCAGCAGCTTAACCTGGGACCAAGATACGCAGTATTTT. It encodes CASSLTWDQDTQYF.